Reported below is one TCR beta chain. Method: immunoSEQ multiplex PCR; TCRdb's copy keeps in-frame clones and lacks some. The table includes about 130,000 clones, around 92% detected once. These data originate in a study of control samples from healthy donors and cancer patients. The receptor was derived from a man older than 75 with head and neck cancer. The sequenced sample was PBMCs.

The CDR3 region has the DNA TGTGCCAGCAGTGAAGCCAGTTTGGGGTACCCACTCTATGGCTACACCTTC. It translates to CASSEASLGYPLYGYTF. This chain connects TRBV6-1 to TRBJ1-2; no firm D call. Germline V gene lookup returns CDR1 MNHNS and CDR2 SASEGT. CDR3 length equals 17 residues. Trimming took 0 bases from V and 4 from J, leaving 18 bases between them.